Below, one TCR beta chain is given with its context. Its antigen is not identified. The data were taken from a study of shared clonotypes between healthy human individuals. Study details: Donors consisted of two women and three men between 18 and 49.

Overall study findings and caveats: Investigators expected sequencing depth to affect clonotype sharing among donors.

Sequencing was performed with immunoSEQ multiplex PCR; in TCRdb, only in-frame clones are kept and a portion is missing. This sample has hundreds of thousands of clones; around three quarters occur once, and the top ten carry roughly 1.9%. Trimming took off 6 bases at V and 6 bases at J, with 12 bases between the two ends. Germline CDR1 MGHRA, CDR2 YSYEKL. The CDR3 is 13 amino acids. This receptor was identified in a woman aged 30 to 39 in good health. This chain connects TRBV4-1 to TRBJ2-1, with a possible D match to TRBD2 (6 bases). The sequencing sample was made of memory CD4+ T cells sorted from blood. Stated subset: CD45RA-negative fraction. The CDR3, as DNA: TGCGCCAGCAGGGGACTTTGGGGCAATGAGCAGTTCTTC. As protein: CASRGLWGNEQFF.